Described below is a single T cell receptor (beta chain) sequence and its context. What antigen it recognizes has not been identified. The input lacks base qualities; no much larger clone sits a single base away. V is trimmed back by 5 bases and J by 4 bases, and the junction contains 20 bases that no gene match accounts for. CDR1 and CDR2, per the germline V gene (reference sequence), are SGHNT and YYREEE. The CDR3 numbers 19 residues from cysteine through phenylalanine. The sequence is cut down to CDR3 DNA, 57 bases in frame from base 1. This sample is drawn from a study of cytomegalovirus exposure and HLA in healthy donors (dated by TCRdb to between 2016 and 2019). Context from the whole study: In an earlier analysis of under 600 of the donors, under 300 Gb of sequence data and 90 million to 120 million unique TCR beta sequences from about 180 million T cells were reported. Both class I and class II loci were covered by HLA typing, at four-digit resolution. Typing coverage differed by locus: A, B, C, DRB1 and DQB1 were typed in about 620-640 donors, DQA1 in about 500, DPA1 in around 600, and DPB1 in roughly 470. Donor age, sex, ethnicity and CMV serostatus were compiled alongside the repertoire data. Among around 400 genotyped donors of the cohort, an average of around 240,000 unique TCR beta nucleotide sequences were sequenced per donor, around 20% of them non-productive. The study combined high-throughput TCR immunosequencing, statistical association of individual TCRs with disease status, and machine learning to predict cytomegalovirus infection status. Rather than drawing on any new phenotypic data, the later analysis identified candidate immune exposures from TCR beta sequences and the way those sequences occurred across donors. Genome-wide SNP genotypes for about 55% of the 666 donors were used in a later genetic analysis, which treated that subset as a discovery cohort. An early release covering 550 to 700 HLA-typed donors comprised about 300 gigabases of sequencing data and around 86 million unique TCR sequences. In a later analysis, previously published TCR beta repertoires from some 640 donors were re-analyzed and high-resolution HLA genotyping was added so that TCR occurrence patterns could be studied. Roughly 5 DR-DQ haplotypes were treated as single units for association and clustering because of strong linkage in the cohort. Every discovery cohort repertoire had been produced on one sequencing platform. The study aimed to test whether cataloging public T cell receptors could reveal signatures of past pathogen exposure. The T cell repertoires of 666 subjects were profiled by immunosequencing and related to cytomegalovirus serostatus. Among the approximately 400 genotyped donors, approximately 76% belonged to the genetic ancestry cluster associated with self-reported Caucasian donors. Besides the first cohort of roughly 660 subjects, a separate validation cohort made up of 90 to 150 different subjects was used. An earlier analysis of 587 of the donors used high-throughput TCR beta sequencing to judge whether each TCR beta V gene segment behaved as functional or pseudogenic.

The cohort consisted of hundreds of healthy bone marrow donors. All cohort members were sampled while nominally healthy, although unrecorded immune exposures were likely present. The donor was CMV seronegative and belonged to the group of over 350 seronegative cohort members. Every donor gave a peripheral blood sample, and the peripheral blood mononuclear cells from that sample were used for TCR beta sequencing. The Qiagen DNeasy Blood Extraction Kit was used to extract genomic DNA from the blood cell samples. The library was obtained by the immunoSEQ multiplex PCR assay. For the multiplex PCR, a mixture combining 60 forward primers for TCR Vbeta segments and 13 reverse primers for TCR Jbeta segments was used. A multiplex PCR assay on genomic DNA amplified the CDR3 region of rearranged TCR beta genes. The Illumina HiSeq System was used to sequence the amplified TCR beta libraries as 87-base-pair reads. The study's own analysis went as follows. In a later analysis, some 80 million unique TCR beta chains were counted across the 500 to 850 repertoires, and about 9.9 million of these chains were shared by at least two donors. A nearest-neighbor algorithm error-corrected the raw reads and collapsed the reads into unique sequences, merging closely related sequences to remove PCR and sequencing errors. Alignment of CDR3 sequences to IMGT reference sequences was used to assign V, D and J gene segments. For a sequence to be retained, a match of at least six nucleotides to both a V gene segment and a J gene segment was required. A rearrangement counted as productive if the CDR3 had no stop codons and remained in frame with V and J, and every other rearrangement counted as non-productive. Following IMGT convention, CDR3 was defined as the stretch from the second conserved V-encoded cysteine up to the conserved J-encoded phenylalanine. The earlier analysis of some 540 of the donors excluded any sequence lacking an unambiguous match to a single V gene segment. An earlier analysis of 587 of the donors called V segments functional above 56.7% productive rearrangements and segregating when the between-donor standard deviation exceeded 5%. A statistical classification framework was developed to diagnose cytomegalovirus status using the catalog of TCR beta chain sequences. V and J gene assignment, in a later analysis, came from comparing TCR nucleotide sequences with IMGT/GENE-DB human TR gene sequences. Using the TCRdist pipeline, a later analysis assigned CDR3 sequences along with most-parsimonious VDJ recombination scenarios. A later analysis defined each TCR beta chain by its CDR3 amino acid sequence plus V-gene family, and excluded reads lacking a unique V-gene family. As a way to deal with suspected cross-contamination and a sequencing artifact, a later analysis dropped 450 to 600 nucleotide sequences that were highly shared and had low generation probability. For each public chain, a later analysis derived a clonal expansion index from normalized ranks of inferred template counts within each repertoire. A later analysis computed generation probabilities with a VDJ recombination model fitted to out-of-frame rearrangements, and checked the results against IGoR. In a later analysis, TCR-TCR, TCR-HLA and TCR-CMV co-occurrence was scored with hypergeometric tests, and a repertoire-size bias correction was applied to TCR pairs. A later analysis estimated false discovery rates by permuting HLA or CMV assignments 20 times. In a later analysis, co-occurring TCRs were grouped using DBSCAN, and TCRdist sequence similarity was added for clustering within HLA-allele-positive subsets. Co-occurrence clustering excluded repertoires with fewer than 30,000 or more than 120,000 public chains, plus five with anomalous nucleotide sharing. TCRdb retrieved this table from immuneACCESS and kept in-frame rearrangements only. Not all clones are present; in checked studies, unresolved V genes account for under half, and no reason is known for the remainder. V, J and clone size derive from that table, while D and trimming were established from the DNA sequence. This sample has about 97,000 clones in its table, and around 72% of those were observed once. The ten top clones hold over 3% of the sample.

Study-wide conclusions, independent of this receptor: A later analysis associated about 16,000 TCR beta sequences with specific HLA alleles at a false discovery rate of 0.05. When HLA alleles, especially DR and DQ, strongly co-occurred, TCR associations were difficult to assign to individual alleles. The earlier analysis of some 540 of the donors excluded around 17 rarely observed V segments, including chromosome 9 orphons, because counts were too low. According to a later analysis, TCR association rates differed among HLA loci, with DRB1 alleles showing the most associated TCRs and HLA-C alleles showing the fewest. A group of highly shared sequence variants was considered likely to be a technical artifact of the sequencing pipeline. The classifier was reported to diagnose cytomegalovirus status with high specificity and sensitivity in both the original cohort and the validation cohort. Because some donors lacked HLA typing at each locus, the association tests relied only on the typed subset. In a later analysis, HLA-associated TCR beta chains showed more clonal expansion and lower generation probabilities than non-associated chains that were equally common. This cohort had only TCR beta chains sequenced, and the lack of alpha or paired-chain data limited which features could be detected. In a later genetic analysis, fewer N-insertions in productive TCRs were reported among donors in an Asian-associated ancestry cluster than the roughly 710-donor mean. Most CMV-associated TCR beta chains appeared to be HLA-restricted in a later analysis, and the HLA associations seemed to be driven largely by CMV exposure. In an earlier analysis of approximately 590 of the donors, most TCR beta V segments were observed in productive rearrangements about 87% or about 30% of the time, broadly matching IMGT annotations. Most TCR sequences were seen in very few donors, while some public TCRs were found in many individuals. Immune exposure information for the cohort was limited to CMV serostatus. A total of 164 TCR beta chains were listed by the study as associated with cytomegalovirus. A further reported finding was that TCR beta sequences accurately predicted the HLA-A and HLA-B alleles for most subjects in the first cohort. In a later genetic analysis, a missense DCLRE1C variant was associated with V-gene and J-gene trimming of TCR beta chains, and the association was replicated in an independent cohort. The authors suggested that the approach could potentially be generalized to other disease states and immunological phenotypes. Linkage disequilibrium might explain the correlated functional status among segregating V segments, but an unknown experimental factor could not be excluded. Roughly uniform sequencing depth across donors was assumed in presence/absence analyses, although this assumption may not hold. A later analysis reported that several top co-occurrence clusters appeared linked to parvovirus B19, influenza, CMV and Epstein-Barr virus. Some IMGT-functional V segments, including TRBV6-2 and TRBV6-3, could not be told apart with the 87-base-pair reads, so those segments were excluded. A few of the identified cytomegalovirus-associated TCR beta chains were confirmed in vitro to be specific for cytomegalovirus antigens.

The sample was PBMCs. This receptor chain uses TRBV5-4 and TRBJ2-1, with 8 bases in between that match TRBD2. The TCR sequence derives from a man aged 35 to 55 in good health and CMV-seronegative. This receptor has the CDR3 CASRVRMVAGNNYYNEQFF. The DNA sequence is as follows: TGTGCCAGCAGGGTTAGGATGGTAGCGGGGAACAACTATTACAATGAGCAGTTCTTC.